This TCR beta chain was retrieved from a study of CD8 T cells in ankylosing spondylitis. This clonotype was seen at least ten times. MiXCR, run by TCRdb on the 5' RACE reads, gives a single entry per CDR3 protein. The data show about 240,000 distinct CDR3 sequences, roughly 8.6% seen once. V was pared by 3 bases and J by 0 bases, with 12 bases between. Germline V CDR1 and CDR2: SGHKS, YYEKEE (reference sequence). The CDR3 has 15 amino acids. V is TRBV5-5 and J is TRBJ1-2, with D possibly TRBD1 on 5 matching bases. The origin of this receptor is a male donor with ankylosing spondylitis or in good health (not recorded which). The source material was blood, either unsorted or a sorted T cell fraction (not recorded which). CDR3 loop: CASSWGDRANYGYTF. CDR3 nucleotide sequence: TGTGCCAGCAGCTGGGGGGACCGAGCTAACTATGGCTACACCTTC.